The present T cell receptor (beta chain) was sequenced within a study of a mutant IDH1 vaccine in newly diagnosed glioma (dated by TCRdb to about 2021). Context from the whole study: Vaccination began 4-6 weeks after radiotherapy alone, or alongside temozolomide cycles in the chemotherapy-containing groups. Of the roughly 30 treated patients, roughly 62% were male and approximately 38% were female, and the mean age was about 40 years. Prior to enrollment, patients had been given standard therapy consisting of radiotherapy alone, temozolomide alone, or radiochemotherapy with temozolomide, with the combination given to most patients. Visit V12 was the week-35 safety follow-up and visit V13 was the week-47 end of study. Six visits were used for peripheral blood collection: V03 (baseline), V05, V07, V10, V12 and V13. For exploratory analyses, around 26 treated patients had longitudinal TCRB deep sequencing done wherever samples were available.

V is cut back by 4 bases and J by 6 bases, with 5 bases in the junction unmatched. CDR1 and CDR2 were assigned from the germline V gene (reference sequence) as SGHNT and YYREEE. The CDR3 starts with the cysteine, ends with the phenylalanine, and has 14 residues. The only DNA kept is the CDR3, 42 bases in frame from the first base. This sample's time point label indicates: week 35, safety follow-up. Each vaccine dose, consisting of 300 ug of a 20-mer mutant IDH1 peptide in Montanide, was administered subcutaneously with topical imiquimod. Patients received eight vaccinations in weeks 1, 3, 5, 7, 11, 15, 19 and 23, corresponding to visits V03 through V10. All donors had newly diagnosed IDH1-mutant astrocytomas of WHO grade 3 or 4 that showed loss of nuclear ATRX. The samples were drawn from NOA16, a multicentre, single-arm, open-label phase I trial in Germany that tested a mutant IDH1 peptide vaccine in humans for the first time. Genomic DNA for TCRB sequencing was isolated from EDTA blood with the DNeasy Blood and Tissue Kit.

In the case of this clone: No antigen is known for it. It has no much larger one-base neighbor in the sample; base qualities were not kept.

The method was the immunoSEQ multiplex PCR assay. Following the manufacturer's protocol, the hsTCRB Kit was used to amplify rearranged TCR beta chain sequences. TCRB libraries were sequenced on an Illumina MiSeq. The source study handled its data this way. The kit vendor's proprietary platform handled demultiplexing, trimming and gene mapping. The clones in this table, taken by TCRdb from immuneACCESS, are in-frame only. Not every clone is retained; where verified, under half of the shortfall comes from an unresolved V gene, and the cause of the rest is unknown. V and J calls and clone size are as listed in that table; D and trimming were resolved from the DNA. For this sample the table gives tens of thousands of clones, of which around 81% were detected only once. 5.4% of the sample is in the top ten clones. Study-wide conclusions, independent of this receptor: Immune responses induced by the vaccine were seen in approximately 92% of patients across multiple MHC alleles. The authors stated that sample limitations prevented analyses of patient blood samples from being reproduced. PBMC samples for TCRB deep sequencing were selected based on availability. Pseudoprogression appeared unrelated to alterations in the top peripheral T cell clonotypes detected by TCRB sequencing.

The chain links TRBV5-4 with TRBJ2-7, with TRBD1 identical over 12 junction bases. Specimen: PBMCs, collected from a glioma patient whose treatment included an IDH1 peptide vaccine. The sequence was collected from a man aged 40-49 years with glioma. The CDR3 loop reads CASSPGTGGSEQYF. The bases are TGTGCCAGCAGCCCCGGGACAGGGGGCAGCGAGCAGTACTTC. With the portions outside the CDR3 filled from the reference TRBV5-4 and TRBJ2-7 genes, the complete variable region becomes ETGVTQSPTHLIKTRGQQVTLRCSSQSGHNTVSWYQQALGQGPQFIFQYYREEENGRGNFPPRFSGLQFPNYSSELNVNALELDDSALYLCASSPGTGGSEQYFGPGTRLTVT.